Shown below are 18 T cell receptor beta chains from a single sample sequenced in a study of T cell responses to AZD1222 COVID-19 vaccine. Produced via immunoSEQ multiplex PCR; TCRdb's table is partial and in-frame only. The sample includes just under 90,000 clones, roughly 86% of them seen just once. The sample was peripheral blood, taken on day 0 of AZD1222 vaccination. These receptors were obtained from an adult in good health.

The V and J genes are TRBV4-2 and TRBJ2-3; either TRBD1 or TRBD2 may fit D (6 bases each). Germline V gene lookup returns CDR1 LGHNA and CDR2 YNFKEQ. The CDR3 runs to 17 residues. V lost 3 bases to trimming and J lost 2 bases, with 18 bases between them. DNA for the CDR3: TGTGCCAGCAGCCAGAGGGGGGCCGGGCCTTACACAGATACGCAGTATTTT. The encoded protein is CASSQRGAGPYTDTQYF.

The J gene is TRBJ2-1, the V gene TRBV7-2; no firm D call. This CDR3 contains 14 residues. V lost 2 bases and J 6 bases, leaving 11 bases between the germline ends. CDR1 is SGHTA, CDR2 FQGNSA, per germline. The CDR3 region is CASSLYSGANEQFF. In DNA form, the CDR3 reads TGTGCCAGCAGCTTATACAGTGGTGCCAATGAGCAGTTCTTC.

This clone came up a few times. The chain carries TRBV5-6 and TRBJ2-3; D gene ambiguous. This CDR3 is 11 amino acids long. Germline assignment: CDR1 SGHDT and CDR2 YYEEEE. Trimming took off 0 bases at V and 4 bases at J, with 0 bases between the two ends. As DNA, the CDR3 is TGTGCCAGCAGCTTGGCAGATACGCAGTATTTT. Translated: CASSLADTQYF.

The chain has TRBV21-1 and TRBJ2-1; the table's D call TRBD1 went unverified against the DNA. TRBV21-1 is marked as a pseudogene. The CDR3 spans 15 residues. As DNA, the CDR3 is TGTGCCAGCAGCAAAAAACAGGGGGCGCTTTATGAGCAGTTCTTC. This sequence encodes CASSKKQGALYEQFF.

DNA of the CDR3: TGTGCCAGCAGCTCCGGGCCGAGCTCCTACGAGCAGTACTTC. Protein: CASSSGPSSYEQYF. The genes are TRBV7-2 and TRBJ2-7; no clear D gene. Trimming cost V 4 bases and J 0 bases, with 10 bases left between them. The CDR3 is 14 amino acids. CDR1 SGHTA and CDR2 FQGNSA come from the germline V gene.

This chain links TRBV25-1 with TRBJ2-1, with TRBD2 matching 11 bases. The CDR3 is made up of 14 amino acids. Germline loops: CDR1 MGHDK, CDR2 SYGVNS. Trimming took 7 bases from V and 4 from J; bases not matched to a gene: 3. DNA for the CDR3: TGTGCCAGCAAGGGACTAGCGGTGTACAATGAGCAGTTCTTC. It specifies CASKGLAVYNEQFF.

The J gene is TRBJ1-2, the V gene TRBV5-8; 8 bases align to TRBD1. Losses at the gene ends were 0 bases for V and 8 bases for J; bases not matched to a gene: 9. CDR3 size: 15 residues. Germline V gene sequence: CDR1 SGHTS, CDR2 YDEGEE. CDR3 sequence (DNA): TGTGCCAGCAGCTTGGGGGCGGACAGGGCGTTGGGCTACACCTTC. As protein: CASSLGADRALGYTF.

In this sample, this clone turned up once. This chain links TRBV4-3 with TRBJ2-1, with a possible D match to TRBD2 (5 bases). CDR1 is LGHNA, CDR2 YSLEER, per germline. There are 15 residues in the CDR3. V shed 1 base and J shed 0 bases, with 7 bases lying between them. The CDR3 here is CASSQGGYSYNEQFF. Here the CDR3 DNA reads TGCGCCAGCAGCCAAGGCGGGTACTCCTACAATGAGCAGTTCTTC.

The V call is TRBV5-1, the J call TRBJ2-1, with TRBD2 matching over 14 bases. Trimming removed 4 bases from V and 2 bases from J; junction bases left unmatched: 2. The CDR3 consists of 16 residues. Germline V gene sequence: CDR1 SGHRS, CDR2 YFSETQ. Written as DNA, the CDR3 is TGCGCCAGCAGCGGGACTAGCGGGAGCACCTACAATGAGCAGTTCTTC. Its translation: CASSGTSGSTYNEQFF.

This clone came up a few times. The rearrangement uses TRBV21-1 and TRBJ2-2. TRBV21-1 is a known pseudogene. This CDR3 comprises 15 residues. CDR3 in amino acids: CASSKPGSNTGELFF. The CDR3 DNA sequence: TGTGCCAGCAGCAAACCGGGCTCCAACACCGGGGAGCTGTTTTTT.

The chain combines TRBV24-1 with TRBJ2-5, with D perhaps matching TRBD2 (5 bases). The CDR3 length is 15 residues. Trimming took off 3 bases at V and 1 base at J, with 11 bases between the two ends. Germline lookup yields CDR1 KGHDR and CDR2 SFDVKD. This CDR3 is CATSDPSSFQETQYF. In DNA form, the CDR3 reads TGTGCCACCAGTGATCCTAGCAGTTTCCAAGAGACCCAGTACTTC.

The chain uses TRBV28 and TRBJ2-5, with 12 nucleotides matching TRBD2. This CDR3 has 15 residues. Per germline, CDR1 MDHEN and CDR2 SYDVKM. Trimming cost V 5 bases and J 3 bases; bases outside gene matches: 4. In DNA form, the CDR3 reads TGTGCCAGCAGTCCTTGGACTAGCGGGGAAGAGACCCAGTACTTC. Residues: CASSPWTSGEETQYF.

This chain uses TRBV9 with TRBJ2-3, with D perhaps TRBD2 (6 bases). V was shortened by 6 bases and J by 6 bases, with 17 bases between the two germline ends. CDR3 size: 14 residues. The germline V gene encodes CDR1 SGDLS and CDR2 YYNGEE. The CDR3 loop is CASKLWDSADTQYF. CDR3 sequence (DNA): TGTGCCAGCAAACTCTGGGACTCCGCTGATACGCAGTATTTT.

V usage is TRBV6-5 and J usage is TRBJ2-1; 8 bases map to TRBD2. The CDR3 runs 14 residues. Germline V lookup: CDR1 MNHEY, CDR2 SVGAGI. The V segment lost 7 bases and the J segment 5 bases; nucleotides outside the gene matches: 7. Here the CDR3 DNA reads TGTGCCAGCACTTGGGGACTAGATCACAATGAGCAGTTCTTC. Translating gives CASTWGLDHNEQFF.

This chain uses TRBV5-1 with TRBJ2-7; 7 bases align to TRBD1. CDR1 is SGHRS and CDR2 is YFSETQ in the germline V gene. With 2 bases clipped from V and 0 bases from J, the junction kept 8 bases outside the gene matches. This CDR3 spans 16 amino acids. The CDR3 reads CASSFFATGSSYEQYF. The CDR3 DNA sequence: TGCGCCAGCAGCTTTTTCGCGACAGGGAGCTCCTACGAGCAGTACTTC.

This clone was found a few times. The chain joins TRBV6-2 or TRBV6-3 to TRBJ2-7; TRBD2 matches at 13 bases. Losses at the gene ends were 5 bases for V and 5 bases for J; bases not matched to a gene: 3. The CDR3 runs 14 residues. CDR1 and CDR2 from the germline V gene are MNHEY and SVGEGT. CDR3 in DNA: TGTGCCAGCAGTCGGACTAGCGGGAGCGACGAGCAGTACTTC. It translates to CASSRTSGSDEQYF.

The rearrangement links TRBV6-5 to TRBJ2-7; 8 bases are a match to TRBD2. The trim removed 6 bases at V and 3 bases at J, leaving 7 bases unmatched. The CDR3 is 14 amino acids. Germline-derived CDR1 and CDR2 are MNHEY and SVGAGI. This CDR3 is CASRGSGMVYEQYF. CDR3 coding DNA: TGTGCCAGCAGAGGTAGCGGGATGGTCTACGAGCAGTACTTC.

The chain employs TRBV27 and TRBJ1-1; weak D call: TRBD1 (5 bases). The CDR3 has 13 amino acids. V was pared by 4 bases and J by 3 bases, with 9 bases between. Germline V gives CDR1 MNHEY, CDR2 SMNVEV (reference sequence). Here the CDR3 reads CASSSVGDTEAFF. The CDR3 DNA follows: TGTGCCAGCAGTTCCGTGGGGGACACTGAAGCTTTCTTT.